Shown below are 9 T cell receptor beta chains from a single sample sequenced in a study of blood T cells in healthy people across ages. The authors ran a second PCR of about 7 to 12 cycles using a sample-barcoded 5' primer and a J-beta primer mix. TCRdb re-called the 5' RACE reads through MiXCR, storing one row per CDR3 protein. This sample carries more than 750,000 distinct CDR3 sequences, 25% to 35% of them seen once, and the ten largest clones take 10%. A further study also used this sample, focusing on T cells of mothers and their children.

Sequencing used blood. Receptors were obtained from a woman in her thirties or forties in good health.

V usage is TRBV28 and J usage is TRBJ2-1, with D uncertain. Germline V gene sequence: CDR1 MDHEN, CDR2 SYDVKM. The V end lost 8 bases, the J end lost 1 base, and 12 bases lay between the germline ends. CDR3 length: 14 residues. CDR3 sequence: CASVGQESYNEQFF. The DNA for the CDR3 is TGTGCCAGCGTCGGGCAGGAGTCCTACAATGAGCAGTTCTTC.

CDR3 protein: CASTGTVSPNTEAFF. The DNA for the CDR3 is TGTGCCAGCACCGGGACAGTGAGCCCGAACACTGAAGCTTTCTTT. This sequence joins TRBV6-2 or TRBV6-3 and TRBJ1-1; 7 nucleotides match TRBD1. This CDR3 contains 15 residues. Germline CDR1 reads MNHEY; CDR2 reads SVGEGT. The V and J ends lost 7 bases and 1 base, in that order; junction bases with no gene match: 9.

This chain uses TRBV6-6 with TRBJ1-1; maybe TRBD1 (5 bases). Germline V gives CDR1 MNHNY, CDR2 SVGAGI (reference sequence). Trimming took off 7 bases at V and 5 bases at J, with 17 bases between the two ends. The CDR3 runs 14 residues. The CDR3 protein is CASIGPGWRTEAFF. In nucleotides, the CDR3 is TGTGCCAGCATAGGTCCAGGGTGGAGGACTGAAGCTTTCTTT.

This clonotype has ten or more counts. In nucleotides, the CDR3 is TGTGCCAGCAGTTACACTCGGGGTAATGGCTACACCTTC. Amino acids: CASSYTRGNGYTF. The chain employs TRBV6-5 and TRBJ1-2, with no clear D. The V and J ends lost 2 bases and 6 bases respectively, with 10 bases between them. CDR1 and CDR2 from the germline V gene are MNHEY and SVGAGI. This CDR3 comprises 13 residues.

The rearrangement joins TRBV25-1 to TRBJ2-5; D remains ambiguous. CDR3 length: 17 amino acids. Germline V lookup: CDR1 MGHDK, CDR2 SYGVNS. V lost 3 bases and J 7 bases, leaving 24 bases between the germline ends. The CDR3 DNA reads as TGTGCCAGCAGTGACACCTATATGCGAGCTCCCCCGGCGACCCAGTACTTC. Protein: CASSDTYMRAPPATQYF.

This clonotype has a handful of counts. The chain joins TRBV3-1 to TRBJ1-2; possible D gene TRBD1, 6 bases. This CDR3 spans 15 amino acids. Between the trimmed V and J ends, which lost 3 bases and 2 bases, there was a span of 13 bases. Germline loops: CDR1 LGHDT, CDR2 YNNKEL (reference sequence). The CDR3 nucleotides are TGTGCCAGCAGCCACGGACAGCTTAACAACTATGGCTACACCTTC. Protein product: CASSHGQLNNYGYTF. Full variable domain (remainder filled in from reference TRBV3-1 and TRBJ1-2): DTAVSQTPKYLVTQMGNDKSIKCEQNLGHDTMYWYKQDSKKFLKIMFSYNNKELIINETVPNRFSPKSPDKAHLNLHINSLELGDSAVYFCASSHGQLNNYGYTFGSGTRLTVV.

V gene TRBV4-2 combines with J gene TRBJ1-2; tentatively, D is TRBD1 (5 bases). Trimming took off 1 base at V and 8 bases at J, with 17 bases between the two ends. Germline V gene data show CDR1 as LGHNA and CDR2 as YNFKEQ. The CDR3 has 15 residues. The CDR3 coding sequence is TGTGCCAGCAGCCAAGCCAGGGAAGGGGCGGGAGGCTACACCTTC. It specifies CASSQAREGAGGYTF.

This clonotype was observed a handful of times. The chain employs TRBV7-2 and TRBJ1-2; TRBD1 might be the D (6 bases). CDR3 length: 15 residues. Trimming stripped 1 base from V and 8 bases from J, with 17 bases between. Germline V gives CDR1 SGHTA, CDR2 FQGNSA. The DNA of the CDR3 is TGTGCCAGCAGCTTAGGGTCGCGCGTAGGGGGGGGCTACACCTTC. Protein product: CASSLGSRVGGGYTF. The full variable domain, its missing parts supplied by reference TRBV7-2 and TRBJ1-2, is GAGVSQSPSNKVTEKGKDVELRCDPISGHTALYWYRQSLGQGLEFLIYFQGNSAPDKSGLPSDRFSAERTGGSVSTLTIQRTQQEDSAVYLCASSLGSRVGGGYTFGSGTRLTVV.

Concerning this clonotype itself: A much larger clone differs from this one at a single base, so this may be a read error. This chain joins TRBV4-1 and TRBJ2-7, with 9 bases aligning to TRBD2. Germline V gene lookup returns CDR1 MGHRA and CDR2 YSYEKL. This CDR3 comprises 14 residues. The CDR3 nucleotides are TGCGCCAACAGCGACCTAGCGGGGACCTACGAGCAGTACTTC. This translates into CANSDLAGTYEQYF.